These 17 T cell receptor beta chains came from one sample sequenced in a study of blood T cell repertoires in COVID-19. The assay was immunoSEQ multiplex PCR, and TCRdb's table has in-frame clones only and misses some. The sample lists roughly 140,000 clones, about 86% occurring once. Sequenced sample: peripheral blood. These receptor sequences come from a human donor in a cohort sampled during active COVID-19.

This clone was detected only a few times. This chain links TRBV4-3 with TRBJ1-1; D unresolved. CDR1 is LGHNA and CDR2 is YSLEER in the germline V gene. The CDR3 loop spans 14 amino acids. Trimming pared 4 bases from V and 1 base from J, leaving 10 bases between. CDR3 in amino acids: CASSLTETNTEAFF. Written as DNA, the CDR3 is TGCGCCAGCAGCCTCACAGAAACGAACACTGAAGCTTTCTTT.

This clone has more than one count but fewer than ten. The chain couples TRBV5-1 to TRBJ2-2, with 13 bases lining up with TRBD2. V was clipped by 4 bases and J by 5 bases; unmatched bases: 2. Germline V gene data show CDR1 as SGHRS and CDR2 as YFSETQ. The length of the CDR3 is 15 residues. CDR3 bases: TGCGCCAGCAGCGGGACTAGCGGGAAAACCGGGGAGCTGTTTTTT. This encodes CASSGTSGKTGELFF.

In its sample, this clone was seen a few times. This chain links TRBV11-3 with TRBJ2-1; 11 bases line up with TRBD2. Germline V gives CDR1 SGHNT, CDR2 YENEEA. The CDR3 is 14 amino acids. The V segment lost 5 bases and the J segment 7 bases; nucleotides outside the gene matches: 4. The DNA for the CDR3 is TGTGCCAGCAGCCAGGGACTAGCGGCTAATGAGCAGTTCTTC. Translating gives CASSQGLAANEQFF.

The rearrangement links TRBV28 to TRBJ1-1, with 8 bases fitting TRBD1. CDR3 size: 15 residues. The germline CDR1 and CDR2 sequences are MDHEN and SYDVKM. Trimming took 3 bases from V and 4 from J; bases not matched to a gene: 7. CDR3 bases: TGTGCCAGCAGTTTCCAGGACAGGGTTGGCACTGAAGCTTTCTTT. Residues: CASSFQDRVGTEAFF.

The chain recombines TRBV20-1 with TRBJ2-1; 7 bases are a match to TRBD2. Trimming took 3 bases from V and 7 from J; bases not matched to a gene: 6. The germline CDR1 and CDR2 sequences are DFQATT and SNEGSKA (reference sequence). There are 13 residues in the CDR3. CDR3 bases: TGCAGTGCTAGTGGGAGGGGCGGGAATGAGCAGTTCTTC. Translated, it gives CSASGRGGNEQFF.

This chain links TRBV4-3 with TRBJ2-2; maybe TRBD2 (6 bases). The V end was cut by 5 bases, the J end by 1 base, with 14 bases between. Germline CDR1 LGHNA, CDR2 YSLEER. CDR3 length: 16 amino acids. For the CDR3, the DNA is TGCGCCAGCAGCTCCTTCACCGGGGGGAACACCGGGGAGCTGTTTTTT. Residues: CASSSFTGGNTGELFF.

The CDR3 region has the DNA TGTGCCAGCAGCTTGCGGAGCCGGGGGATCTCTGGAAACACCATATATTTT. Protein sequence: CASSLRSRGISGNTIYF. This chain joins TRBV5-4 and TRBJ1-3, with D maybe TRBD1 (5 bases). This CDR3 is built from 17 residues. V was pared by 1 base and J by 0 bases, with 14 bases between. Germline V gene sequence: CDR1 SGHNT, CDR2 YYREEE (reference sequence).

The chain combines TRBV19 with TRBJ2-4, with 9 bases fitting TRBD1. The CDR3 extends over 15 amino acids. J gave up 7 bases and V 6 bases, and 10 bases lay outside the gene matches. Germline lookup yields CDR1 LNHDA and CDR2 SQIVND (reference sequence). The CDR3, as DNA: TGTGCCAGTAGCCTAATTCCGGGACAGGGTAACATTCAGTACTTC. Translating gives CASSLIPGQGNIQYF.

The CDR3 bases are TGTGCCAGCAGCTCTGGGACAGAGACTAACACCGGGGAGCTGTTTTTT. It translates to CASSSGTETNTGELFF. This sequence joins TRBV7-9 and TRBJ2-2; 7 positions match TRBD1. The V gene end was trimmed by 4 bases and the J gene end by 2 bases; junction bases not matched to a gene: 7. This CDR3 comprises 16 residues. The germline V gene has CDR1 SEHNR and CDR2 FQNEAQ (reference sequence).

The chain recombines TRBV15 with TRBJ1-2; TRBD1 aligns across 12 bases. Germline V gene sequence: CDR1 LNHNV, CDR2 YYDKDF (reference sequence). Trimming at V came to 2 bases and at J to 10 bases, leaving 5 bases not matched to a gene. The CDR3 runs 14 residues. This CDR3 is CATSRTGQGADYTF. CDR3 nucleotide sequence: TGTGCCACCAGCAGAACGGGACAGGGGGCAGACTACACCTTC.

This clone was seen once. The chain couples TRBV11-2 to TRBJ2-7; no firm D call. The CDR3 sequence is 12 residues long. The ends were cut back, 3 bases at V and 3 bases at J, with 6 bases in the middle. Germline CDR1 SGHAT, CDR2 FQNNGV. The CDR3 coding sequence is TGTGCCAGCAGCTTCGGTCGCTACGAGCAGTACTTC. It is translated as CASSFGRYEQYF.

The chain couples TRBV19 to TRBJ2-1; 7 nucleotides agree with TRBD2. The V segment lost 5 bases and the J segment 0 bases; nucleotides outside the gene matches: 7. The CDR3 totals 16 residues. CDR1 is LNHDA and CDR2 is SQIVND in the germline V gene (reference sequence). This CDR3 is CASSPTSAGSYNEQFF. Written as DNA, the CDR3 is TGTGCCAGTAGTCCTACTAGCGCCGGCTCCTACAATGAGCAGTTCTTC.

The rearrangement links TRBV28 to TRBJ1-2; TRBD1 might be the D (5 bases). Between the trimmed V and J ends, which lost 2 bases and 5 bases, there was a span of 6 bases. CDR3 length: 12 amino acids. CDR1 MDHEN and CDR2 SYDVKM come from the germline V gene. CDR3 region: CASSLGGYGYTF. The CDR3 bases are TGTGCCAGCAGTTTAGGGGGGTATGGCTACACCTTC.

In its sample, this clone was seen once. The chain combines TRBV3-1 (or the pseudogene TRBV3-2) with TRBJ1-3, with D possibly being TRBD1 (5 bases). The V and J ends lost 1 base and 3 bases respectively, with 7 bases between them. The CDR3 extends over 14 amino acids. CDR1 LGHDT and CDR2 YNNKEL come from the germline V gene (reference sequence). The CDR3 region is CASSQAGFGNTIYF. CDR3 sequence (DNA): TGTGCCAGCAGCCAAGCAGGGTTTGGAAACACCATATATTTT.

The rearrangement joins TRBV19 to TRBJ1-3, with 9 bases fitting TRBD1. Germline V gives CDR1 LNHDA, CDR2 SQIVND (reference sequence). This CDR3 contains 17 residues. Trimming removed 5 bases from V and 7 bases from J; junction bases left unmatched: 15. The CDR3 sequence is CASSLQTGGSIRNTIYF. In nucleotides, the CDR3 is TGTGCCAGTAGTCTCCAAACAGGGGGCTCCATCCGGAACACCATATATTTT.

The genes are TRBV29-1 and TRBJ2-7, with 9 positions matching TRBD1. CDR1 and CDR2 from the germline V gene are SQVTM and ANQGSEA. Losses at the gene ends were 4 bases for V and 1 base for J; bases not matched to a gene: 5. This CDR3 has 14 residues. The CDR3 nucleotides are TGCAGCGTTGCGGGACAGGGTATGTCCTACGAGCAGTACTTC. Translation: CSVAGQGMSYEQYF.

The chain carries TRBV4-3 and TRBJ2-7; 9 nucleotides agree with TRBD1. The CDR3 spans 16 residues. With 1 base clipped from V and 2 bases from J, the junction kept 6 bases outside the gene matches. CDR1 and CDR2 (germline): LGHNA, YSLEER. In nucleotides, the CDR3 is TGCGCCAGCAGCCAAGCAGCCGGGACAGGGACCTACGAGCAGTACTTC. It encodes CASSQAAGTGTYEQYF.